This T cell receptor (beta chain) was profiled in a study of T cell responses to AZD1222 COVID-19 vaccine. Regarding the study as a whole: Unmutated variant regions reportedly attract nearly half of all spike-specific TCRs. Dominant at 160-218 and 743-854, vaccine-associated CD4 TCRs also spanned spike.

V shed 3 bases, J shed 1 base, and the junction held 7 bases outside the gene matches. The CDR3 has 15 amino acids. Germline V CDR1 and CDR2: SGHNT, YYREEE (reference sequence). The method was immunoSEQ multiplex PCR; TCRdb's version includes in-frame clones alone and lacks a portion of them. The sample carries 70,000 or so clones, roughly 80% recorded once. About this clone: No antigen is known for it.

The origin of this receptor is an adult who received the AZD1222 COVID-19 vaccine. The sequenced sample was peripheral blood, obtained 28 days after the second AZD1222 dose. V and J are TRBV5-4 and TRBJ2-7; 7 bases are a match to TRBD2. CDR3 in amino acids: CASSSARGDSYEQYF. The CDR3 DNA follows: TGTGCCAGCAGCTCCGCCCGGGGGGATTCCTACGAGCAGTACTTC. The full variable domain, completed using reference TRBV5-4 and TRBJ2-7, is ETGVTQSPTHLIKTRGQQVTLRCSSQSGHNTVSWYQQALGQGPQFIFQYYREEENGRGNFPPRFSGLQFPNYSSELNVNALELDDSALYLCASSSARGDSYEQYFGPGTRLTVT.